These 32 T cell receptor beta chains share one sample of origin, sequenced in a study of CD8+ T cells in alopecia areata. The sequencing template was cDNA reverse transcribed from extracted RNA. Clones were sequenced by immunoSEQ multiplex PCR, and TCRdb holds only the in-frame ones, with some missing. Here the sample spans 200,000 or so clones, 50% to 70% being singletons. The sample in question was CD4+ T cells sorted from blood, obtained at week 0. These receptors all stem from a human donor with alopecia areata.

The chain joins TRBV29-1 to TRBJ1-1, with unresolved D. There are 15 residues in the CDR3. V was cut by 4 bases and J by 1 base, with 16 bases left in between. CDR1 SQVTM and CDR2 ANQGSEA come from the germline V gene. CDR3: CSVVMFQAANTEAFF. The CDR3, as DNA: TGCAGCGTTGTGATGTTCCAAGCAGCGAACACTGAAGCTTTCTTT.

The V and J genes are TRBV10-3 and TRBJ2-7, with unresolved D. V dropped 0 bases and J dropped 0 bases, with 9 bases sitting between them. The germline CDR1 and CDR2 sequences are ENHRY and SYGVKD. The CDR3 spans 15 residues. CDR3 sequence (DNA): TGTGCCATCAGTGAGTCGGGCAGCATCTCCTACGAGCAGTACTTC. Its protein is CAISESGSISYEQYF.

This clone was counted between two and nine times. The V and J genes are TRBV10-3 and TRBJ2-7, with 9 bases lining up with TRBD1. The CDR3 extends over 14 amino acids. J lost 6 bases, V lost 5 bases, and 8 bases had no gene match. CDR1 and CDR2 (germline): ENHRY, SYGVKD. CDR3 sequence (DNA): TGTGCCATCAGTCGGACAGGGGAGGTCGGCGAGCAGTACTTC. The encoded protein is CAISRTGEVGEQYF.

The chain couples TRBV29-1 to TRBJ2-7, with 7 bases that match TRBD1. The CDR3 sequence is 15 residues long. Trimming at V came to 0 bases and at J to 2 bases, leaving 7 bases not matched to a gene. The germline V gene has CDR1 SQVTM and CDR2 ANQGSEA. CDR3 nucleotides: TGCAGCGTTGAAGATCGGAAGGGGGCCGCCTACGAGCAGTACTTC. Amino acids: CSVEDRKGAAYEQYF.

The J gene is TRBJ1-1, the V gene TRBV29-1, with D hard to call. The CDR3 totals 11 residues. Trimming stripped 6 bases from V and 1 base from J, with 6 bases between. Germline CDR1 SQVTM, CDR2 ANQGSEA. Here the CDR3 reads CSVHRNTEAFF. In DNA, the CDR3 is TGCAGCGTGCACAGGAACACTGAAGCTTTCTTT.

The V call is TRBV25-1, the J call TRBJ1-6; TRBD1 matches 9 bases. CDR3 size: 14 residues. Germline V gives CDR1 MGHDK, CDR2 SYGVNS. With V trimmed by 8 bases and J by 8 bases, 7 bases remained unmatched. For the CDR3, the DNA is TGTGCCAGCCGTAGGACAGGGGCGGATTCACCCCTCCACTTT. It is translated as CASRRTGADSPLHF.

V is TRBV9 and J is TRBJ2-6; unclear D gene. Trimming shortened V by 3 bases and J by 0 bases, and 7 bases separated the two germline ends. This CDR3 spans 15 amino acids. The germline V gene encodes CDR1 SGDLS and CDR2 YYNGEE. The CDR3 loop reads CASSEGSSGANVLTF. DNA for the CDR3: TGTGCCAGCAGCGAGGGAAGCTCTGGGGCCAACGTCCTGACTTTC.

In its sample, this clone was seen a few times. The genes are TRBV19 and TRBJ2-1; 7 bases are a match to TRBD1. With V trimmed by 10 bases and J by 3 bases, 9 bases remained unmatched. The germline V gene has CDR1 LNHDA and CDR2 SQIVND (reference sequence). The CDR3 sequence is 14 residues long. The CDR3 region has the DNA TGTGCCACCGTGGACAGGTTGGACTACAATGAGCAGTTCTTC. Translating it yields CATVDRLDYNEQFF.

The chain couples TRBV30 to TRBJ1-5, with 8 bases identical to TRBD1. The CDR3 is 14 amino acids. Germline CDR1 and CDR2: GTSNPN and SVGIG (reference sequence). V shed 1 base and J 6 bases; nucleotides not matched to a gene: 5. CDR3 sequence: CAWSAGGAGQPQHF. CDR3 nucleotide sequence: TGTGCCTGGAGTGCAGGGGGCGCAGGTCAGCCCCAGCATTTT.

The gene calls are TRBV18 and TRBJ2-7, with D maybe TRBD1 (6 bases). V dropped 3 bases and J dropped 3 bases, with 12 bases sitting between them. The CDR3 consists of 14 residues. Germline V gene lookup returns CDR1 KGHSH and CDR2 LQKENI. DNA of the CDR3: TGTGCCAGCTCACCTGCGGACAGAGGCTACGAGCAGTACTTC. This sequence encodes CASSPADRGYEQYF. Looking up the rest from reference TRBV18 and TRBJ2-7 gives the full variable domain: NAGVMQNPRHLVRRRGQEARLRCSPMKGHSHVYWYRQLPEEGLKFMVYLQKENIIDESGMPKERFSAEFPKEGPSILRIQQVVRGDSAAYFCASSPADRGYEQYFGPGTRLTVT.

V is TRBV30 and J is TRBJ2-7, with 7 nucleotides matching TRBD1. The CDR3 is 14 amino acids. V lost 3 bases and J lost 5; bases outside the gene matches: 10. CDR1 and CDR2 (germline): GTSNPN, SVGIG (reference sequence). CDR3 region: CAWRPAGGWHEQYF. As DNA, the CDR3 is TGTGCCTGGAGGCCGGCAGGGGGTTGGCACGAGCAGTACTTC.

This clone was seen only a few times. Within the sample, other DNA sequences also encode this same CDR3. The chain links TRBV7-2 to TRBJ2-7; D not certain. Between the trimmed V and J ends, which lost 5 bases and 3 bases, there was a span of 5 bases. The germline V gene encodes CDR1 SGHTA and CDR2 FQGNSA. The CDR3 consists of 11 residues. CDR3 amino acids: CASSLYYEQYF. DNA of the CDR3: TGTGCCAGCAGCCTCTACTACGAGCAGTACTTC.

This chain links TRBV7-9 with TRBJ2-7, with 8 positions matching TRBD1. V dropped 1 base and J dropped 4; count of bases not matched to a gene: 3. Germline loops: CDR1 SEHNR, CDR2 FQNEAQ (reference sequence). The CDR3 extends over 14 amino acids. The CDR3 loop is CASSLGDRRYEQYF. The CDR3 region has the DNA TGTGCCAGCAGCTTAGGGGACAGGCGGTACGAGCAGTACTTC.

The chain joins TRBV30 to TRBJ2-7; 9 nucleotides align to TRBD2. V was pared by 2 bases and J by 0 bases, with 2 bases of the junction left unmatched. This CDR3 is built from 14 residues. The germline V gene has CDR1 GTSNPN and CDR2 SVGIG (reference sequence). The CDR3 loop is CAWSLTSGSYEQYF. In nucleotides, the CDR3 is TGTGCCTGGAGTCTGACTAGCGGCTCCTACGAGCAGTACTTC. The variable domain in full, with the rest retrieved from reference TRBV30 and TRBJ2-7, is SQTIHQWPATLVQPVGSPLSLECTVEGTSNPNLYWYRQAAGRGLQLLFYSVGIGQISSEVPQNLSASRPQDRQFILSSKKLLLSDSGFYLCAWSLTSGSYEQYFGPGTRLTVT.

The chain joins TRBV5-6 to TRBJ1-1; 8 nucleotides align to TRBD1. The CDR3 is made up of 14 amino acids. The V gene's germline CDR1 is SGHDT and CDR2 YYEEEE. V gave up 6 bases and J gave up 5 bases; unmatched junction bases: 9. The CDR3 coding sequence is TGTGCCAGCATCGAGACAGGGGTGGGTACTGAAGCTTTCTTT. It encodes CASIETGVGTEAFF.

This clone appeared a single time. This chain links TRBV9 with TRBJ1-2; D perhaps matches TRBD1 (5 bases). V lost 0 bases to trimming and J lost 3 bases, with 9 bases between them. CDR1 and CDR2 from the germline V gene are SGDLS and YYNGEE. CDR3 length equals 14 residues. The DNA of the CDR3 is TGTGCCAGCAGCGTAGACGCACAGGACTATGGCTACACCTTC. Protein sequence: CASSVDAQDYGYTF.

J is TRBJ2-3 and V is TRBV9; tentatively, D is TRBD2 (6 bases). CDR1 is SGDLS and CDR2 is YYNGEE in the germline V gene. The CDR3 totals 14 residues. V was clipped by 3 bases and J by 0 bases, with 8 bases between them. CDR3 protein: CASSGSGSTDTQYF. The CDR3 bases are TGTGCCAGCAGCGGAAGCGGGAGCACAGATACGCAGTATTTT.

Points on this clone: Other DNA sequences in the sample encode the same CDR3. The chain joins TRBV29-1 to TRBJ1-1, with D hard to call. The CDR3 is 10 amino acids. Germline V gene lookup returns CDR1 SQVTM and CDR2 ANQGSEA. The V end lost 4 bases, the J end lost 5 bases, and 5 bases lay between the germline ends. The CDR3 sequence is CSVVGTEAFF. The CDR3 DNA sequence: TGCAGCGTTGTGGGTACTGAAGCTTTCTTT.

The J gene is TRBJ2-3, the V gene TRBV7-3; perhaps TRBD2 as D (6 bases). The germline CDR1 and CDR2 sequences are SGHTA and FQGTGA. This CDR3 is 15 amino acids long. Trimming removed 2 bases at V and 4 bases at J, with 13 bases between. The CDR3 sequence is CASSLYGRSADTQYF. In DNA, the CDR3 is TGTGCCAGCAGCTTATACGGGAGAAGCGCAGATACGCAGTATTTT.

This clone was seen only a few times. The chain joins TRBV9 to TRBJ2-5, with TRBD1 matching over 7 bases. The CDR3 is 18 residues long. The V segment lost 0 bases and the J segment 3 bases; nucleotides outside the gene matches: 14. The V gene's germline CDR1 is SGDLS and CDR2 YYNGEE. CDR3 DNA sequence: TGTGCCAGCAGCGTAGGCGTAAATGTGGGGACAGTTAAAGAGACCCAGTACTTC. It is translated as CASSVGVNVGTVKETQYF.

The sample holds a few counts of this clone. J is TRBJ2-7 and V is TRBV7-6; 11 bases match TRBD2. The CDR3 spans 15 residues. V shed 3 bases and J 0 bases; nucleotides not matched to a gene: 1. Germline V gives CDR1 SGHVS, CDR2 FNYEAQ. The chain's CDR3 is CASSFGTSGSYEQYF. In nucleotides, the CDR3 is TGTGCCAGCAGCTTCGGGACTAGCGGCTCCTACGAGCAGTACTTC.

The J gene is TRBJ1-2, the V gene TRBV7-3; D is possibly TRBD1 (6 bases). The CDR3 is 15 amino acids. CDR1 and CDR2 from the germline V gene are SGHTA and FQGTGA. V lost 5 bases and J 0 bases, leaving 13 bases between the germline ends. Written as DNA, the CDR3 is TGTGCCAGCAGCCCGGGGGGCAGGTCTAACTATGGCTACACCTTC. Its protein is CASSPGGRSNYGYTF.

Note on this clone: The sample carries other DNA sequences with the same CDR3. The chain is built from TRBV29-1 and TRBJ1-1; D uncertain. The V and J ends lost 3 bases and 0 bases respectively, with 5 bases between them. The length of the CDR3 is 12 residues. Germline loops: CDR1 SQVTM, CDR2 ANQGSEA. CDR3 nucleotide sequence: TGCAGCGTTGAGAGGGTGAACACTGAAGCTTTCTTT. Encoded protein: CSVERVNTEAFF. Together with reference TRBV29-1 and TRBJ1-1, the CDR3 gives the full variable domain: SAVISQKPSRDICQRGTSLTIQCQVDSQVTMMFWYRQQPGQSLTLIATANQGSEATYESGFVIDKFPISRPNLTFSTLTVSNMSPEDSSIYLCSVERVNTEAFFGQGTRLTVV.

Only a few counts were recorded for this clone. The chain recombines TRBV4-1 with TRBJ1-1; maybe TRBD1 (6 bases). Germline V gene data show CDR1 as MGHRA and CDR2 as YSYEKL. The CDR3 consists of 14 residues. V was pared by 4 bases and J by 4 bases, with 13 bases between. CDR3 nucleotides: TGCGCCAGCAGCCCCCTAGGGGGGATCACTGAAGCTTTCTTT. It is translated as CASSPLGGITEAFF.

CDR3 protein: CAWSVGRNTIYF. Written as DNA, the CDR3 is TGTGCCTGGAGTGTAGGCAGAAACACCATATATTTT. The chain uses TRBV30 and TRBJ1-3; no firm D call. Germline CDR1 reads GTSNPN; CDR2 reads SVGIG (reference sequence). This CDR3 region has 12 residues. Trimming removed 0 bases from V and 5 bases from J, with 5 bases in between.

Only a few counts were recorded for this clone. This chain joins TRBV29-1 and TRBJ2-6; 7 nucleotides line up with TRBD1. Germline V CDR1 and CDR2: SQVTM, ANQGSEA. The length of the CDR3 is 14 residues. V shed 3 bases, J shed 2 bases, and the junction held 1 base outside the gene matches. The CDR3 loop reads CSVDQGAGANVLTF. The CDR3 nucleotides read TGCAGCGTTGACCAGGGGGCTGGGGCCAACGTCCTGACTTTC.

This clone was seen only a few times. This chain uses TRBV30 with TRBJ2-2, with 7 bases lining up with TRBD2. Germline lookup yields CDR1 GTSNPN and CDR2 SVGIG (reference sequence). The CDR3 has 15 residues. J gave up 4 bases and V 2 bases, and 7 bases lay outside the gene matches. The CDR3 region has the DNA TGTGCCTGGAGTCGACTAGGGGAGGGCACCGGGGAGCTGTTTTTT. This codes for CAWSRLGEGTGELFF.

A few counts support this clone. The gene calls are TRBV5-1 and TRBJ2-7; D possibly corresponds to TRBD1 (5 bases). This CDR3 is 14 amino acids long. CDR1 and CDR2 from the germline V gene are SGHRS and YFSETQ. V was shortened by 1 base and J by 2 bases, with 10 bases between the two germline ends. CDR3 bases: TGCGCCAGCAGCTTGCAAGGGGCCGCCTACGAGCAGTACTTC. It specifies CASSLQGAAYEQYF.

At least ten counts were recorded for this clone. The chain couples TRBV9 to TRBJ1-3; D is undetermined. The CDR3 length is 14 residues. CDR1 and CDR2 from the germline V gene are SGDLS and YYNGEE. Trimming left V 4 bases short and J 2 bases short, with 10 bases between. This CDR3 reads CASSYPGAGNTIYF. CDR3 nucleotides: TGTGCCAGCAGCTACCCAGGTGCTGGAAACACCATATATTTT.

The chain employs TRBV6-5 and TRBJ2-6; D gene unclear. The ends were cut back, 4 bases at V and 2 bases at J, with 9 bases in the middle. The germline V gene encodes CDR1 MNHEY and CDR2 SVGAGI. CDR3 length equals 15 residues. CDR3 in amino acids: CASSFRTPGANVLTF. In DNA form, the CDR3 reads TGTGCCAGCAGTTTCCGGACCCCTGGGGCCAACGTCCTGACTTTC.

This clone turned up a few times. The chain couples TRBV27 to TRBJ2-7; no clear D gene. This CDR3 is 12 amino acids long. Trimming shortened V by 2 bases and J by 6 bases, and 8 bases separated the two germline ends. Germline loops: CDR1 MNHEY, CDR2 SMNVEV (reference sequence). In nucleotides, the CDR3 is TGTGCCAGCAGTTTAGGCTGGGGCGAGCAGTACTTC. Amino acid sequence: CASSLGWGEQYF.

This clone was picked up a small number of times. V and J are TRBV4-2 and TRBJ2-1; the D gene could be TRBD1 or TRBD2 (5 bases each). This CDR3 contains 12 residues. V lost 5 bases to trimming and J lost 7 bases, with 9 bases between them. Germline V gives CDR1 LGHNA, CDR2 YNFKEQ. The CDR3 DNA reads as TGTGCCAGCAGCATCAGGGAGAATGAGCAGTTCTTC. Its translation is CASSIRENEQFF.